The sequence of this T cell receptor beta chain was determined in a study of T cells after yellow fever vaccination. As TCR cDNA was made by 5'RACE template switching, a universal primer site and UMIs were added. TCRdb itself ran the 5' RACE reads through MiXCR, one entry per CDR3 protein. The table lists 600,000 to 750,000 distinct CDR3 sequences, approximately 13% of them singletons. CDR3 length: 15 amino acids. Losses at the gene ends were 6 bases for V and 8 bases for J; bases not matched to a gene: 11. CDR1 is DFQATT, CDR2 SNEGSKA, per germline (reference sequence). The starting material was PBMCs, obtained on the day of the yellow fever booster vaccination. The sequence came from a man aged 25 to 45 who received the YFV17D yellow fever vaccine. The rearrangement joins TRBV20-1 to TRBJ2-1; 12 nucleotides align to TRBD2. CDR3 sequence (DNA): TGCAGTGCACCTGTGCCTAGCGGGAGGGCAGATGAGCAGTTCTTC. Amino acid sequence: CSAPVPSGRADEQFF.